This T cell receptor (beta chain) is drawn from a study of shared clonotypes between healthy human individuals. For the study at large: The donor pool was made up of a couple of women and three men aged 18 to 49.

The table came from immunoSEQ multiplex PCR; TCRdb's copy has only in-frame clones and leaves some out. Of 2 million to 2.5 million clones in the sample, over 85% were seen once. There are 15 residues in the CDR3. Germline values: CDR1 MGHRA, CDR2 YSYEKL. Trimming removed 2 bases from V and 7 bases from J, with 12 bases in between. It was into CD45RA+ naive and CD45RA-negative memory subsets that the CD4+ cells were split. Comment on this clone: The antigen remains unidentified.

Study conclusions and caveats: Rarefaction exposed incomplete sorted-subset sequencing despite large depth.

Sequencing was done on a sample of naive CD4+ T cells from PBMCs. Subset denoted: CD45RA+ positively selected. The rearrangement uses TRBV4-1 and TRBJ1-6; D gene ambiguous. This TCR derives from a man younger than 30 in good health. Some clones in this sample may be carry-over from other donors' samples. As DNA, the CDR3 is TGCGCCAGCAGCCAATCCCCGGGCCTAAATTCACCCCTCCACTTT. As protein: CASSQSPGLNSPLHF.